In this sample, the clone carrying this T cell receptor beta chain turned up once. Per germline, CDR1 MNHNS and CDR2 SASEGT. The CDR3 totals 15 residues. V lost 3 bases and J lost 2; bases outside the gene matches: 4. This sample was taken from a study of blood T cells in healthy people across ages. Primers used in a second PCR of roughly 7 to 12 cycles were a sample-barcoded 5' primer and a J-beta primer mix. TCRdb fed the 5' RACE reads into MiXCR, producing one record per CDR3 protein. The sample consists of about 1.4 million distinct CDR3 sequences, 55% to 75% of them appearing once. Material for sequencing was blood. The clonotype was recovered from a man between 18 and 29 years old in good health. The chain combines TRBV6-1 with TRBJ2-1; 7 bases are shared with TRBD2. The CDR3 reads CASSESSGTYNEQFF. The CDR3 region has the DNA TGTGCCAGCAGTGAGTCTAGCGGTACCTACAATGAGCAGTTCTTC.